These 17 T cell receptor beta chains were all obtained from the same sample, sequenced in a study of lymphopenia after photon versus proton radiotherapy. Profiling relied on immunoSEQ multiplex PCR, and the TCRdb table lists in-frame clones only, not all of them. The table records some 170,000 clones, roughly nine tenths of them present only once. The sample was peripheral blood, taken from a patient treated with photon-based radiotherapy. The receptors were sampled from a man over 45 with gastric cancer.

This clone was observed a few times. The V call is TRBV12-5, the J call TRBJ1-3, with a possible D match to TRBD1 (6 bases). Germline-derived CDR1 and CDR2 are LGHNT and FRNRAP. The germline V and J ends were trimmed by 1 base and 2 bases, with 9 bases remaining between them. The CDR3 spans 15 residues. CDR3 coding DNA: TGTGCTAGTGGTTTGGCCAACAGGGCTGGAAACACCATATATTTT. Its translation: CASGLANRAGNTIYF.

The rearrangement uses TRBV29-1 and TRBJ2-1, with 11 nucleotides matching TRBD2. The V and J ends lost 2 bases and 6 bases, in that order; junction bases with no gene match: 3. Germline CDR1 reads SQVTM; CDR2 reads ANQGSEA. CDR3 length: 14 residues. CDR3 DNA: TGCAGCGTTGAACTAGCGGGAGGTTTCAATGAGCAGTTCTTC. Protein sequence: CSVELAGGFNEQFF.

The J gene is TRBJ2-7, the V gene TRBV7-2; the match to TRBD2 covers 13 bases. Germline assignment: CDR1 SGHTA and CDR2 FQGNSA. V was clipped by 3 bases and J by 1 base; unmatched bases: 12. The CDR3 spans 19 residues. The CDR3 DNA is TGTGCCAGCAGCTTCCGGGACAGCCCGGGACTAGCGGGGTCCTACGAGCAGTACTTC. It specifies CASSFRDSPGLAGSYEQYF.

The CDR3 DNA reads TGTGCCATCAGTGAGAGGATGAACACTGAAGCTTTCTTT. Translation: CAISERMNTEAFF. The chain employs TRBV10-3 and TRBJ1-1; D not certain. Germline CDR1 is ENHRY and CDR2 is SYGVKD. The length of the CDR3 is 13 residues. The germline V and J ends were trimmed by 2 bases and 0 bases, with 4 bases remaining between them.

The chain joins TRBV28 to TRBJ1-2; D possibly corresponds to TRBD1 (6 bases). This CDR3 has 17 residues. From germline, CDR1 is MDHEN and CDR2 SYDVKM. The V and J ends lost 2 bases and 4 bases respectively, with 20 bases between them. The CDR3 protein is CASSLRGGQGKVYGYTF. DNA for the CDR3: TGTGCCAGCAGTTTAAGGGGGGGGCAGGGCAAAGTCTATGGCTACACCTTC.

This clone has just one count. This rearrangement joins TRBV6-5 to TRBJ1-5; perhaps TRBD1 as D (6 bases). Trimming took off 6 bases at V and 2 bases at J, with 14 bases between the two ends. Germline loops: CDR1 MNHEY, CDR2 SVGAGI. The CDR3 is 15 amino acids. In DNA form, the CDR3 reads TGTGCCAGCAGCGAGGGGGGCCTCGGCAATCAGCCCCAGCATTTT. Its translation: CASSEGGLGNQPQHF.

This chain uses TRBV2 with TRBJ2-5; TRBD1 or TRBD2 may be the D gene (5 bases each). Per the germline V gene, CDR1 is SNHLY and CDR2 is FYNNEI. The CDR3 length is 15 residues. V was clipped by 6 bases and J by 5 bases, with 19 bases between them. CDR3 region: CASRPIRAGGETQYF. CDR3 nucleotide sequence: TGTGCCAGCAGGCCCATCAGGGCCGGCGGGGAGACCCAGTACTTC.

The genes are TRBV6-5 and TRBJ1-1; 8 positions agree with TRBD1. J gave up 5 bases and V 2 bases, and 7 bases lay outside the gene matches. This CDR3 contains 15 residues. Germline V gene sequence: CDR1 MNHEY, CDR2 SVGAGI. This CDR3 reads CASSYSQGAKTEAFF. The CDR3 DNA follows: TGTGCCAGCAGTTACAGCCAGGGGGCGAAGACTGAAGCTTTCTTT.

The rearrangement joins TRBV16 to TRBJ2-3; no definite D call. From germline, CDR1 is KGHSY and CDR2 FQNENV. Trimming stripped 2 bases from V and 1 base from J, with 4 bases between. This CDR3 is built from 13 residues. In DNA, the CDR3 is TGTGCCAGCAGCCAAGCCCGCACAGATACGCAGTATTTT. Amino acid sequence: CASSQARTDTQYF.

The genes are TRBV27 and TRBJ2-7, with 10 positions matching TRBD1. The CDR3 has 18 residues. Trimming at V came to 4 bases and at J to 0 bases, leaving 12 bases not matched to a gene. In germline, CDR1 is MNHEY, CDR2 SMNVEV (reference sequence). This CDR3 is CASSYAGTGVPSSYEQYF. The CDR3 nucleotides are TGTGCCAGCAGTTATGCCGGGACAGGGGTACCAAGCTCCTACGAGCAGTACTTC.

The V gene is TRBV9, the J gene TRBJ1-3; D gene ambiguous. This CDR3 contains 14 residues. Between the trimmed V and J ends, which lost 0 bases and 4 bases, there was a span of 8 bases. Germline assignment: CDR1 SGDLS and CDR2 YYNGEE. The CDR3 region is CASSVGATGNTIYF. Written as DNA, the CDR3 is TGTGCCAGCAGCGTAGGGGCTACCGGAAACACCATATATTTT.

This chain links TRBV16 with TRBJ2-1; 7 bases fit TRBD2. The trim removed 2 bases at V and 0 bases at J, leaving 7 bases unmatched. Germline V gene lookup returns CDR1 KGHSY and CDR2 FQNENV. This CDR3 contains 17 residues. The CDR3 protein is CASSQTVPGGSYNEQFF. The CDR3, as DNA: TGTGCCAGCAGCCAAACCGTCCCGGGGGGCTCCTACAATGAGCAGTTCTTC. The variable domain in full, completed from reference TRBV16 and TRBJ2-1, reads GEEVAQTPKHLVRGEGQKAKLYCAPIKGHSYVFWYQQVLKNEFKFLISFQNENVFDETGMPKERFSAKCLPNSPCSLEIQATKLEDSAVYFCASSQTVPGGSYNEQFFGPGTRLTVL.

This rearrangement joins TRBV6-5 to TRBJ2-2; D may match TRBD1 or TRBD2 (5 bases each). This CDR3 comprises 13 residues. Trimming stripped 6 bases from V and 5 bases from J, with 10 bases between. CDR1 and CDR2 (germline): MNHEY, SVGAGI. The DNA for the CDR3 is TGTGCCAGCAGCTTCGGGACGACCGGGGAGCTGTTTTTT. Translating it yields CASSFGTTGELFF.

V and J are TRBV23-1 and TRBJ1-2; D is ambiguous. TRBV23-1 is annotated as an ORF whose role is uncertain. With 0 bases removed from V and 3 bases from J, the gap between germline ends came to 5 bases. This CDR3 comprises 13 residues. This chain's CDR3 is CASSQSPDYGYTF. The CDR3, as DNA: TGCGCCAGCAGTCAATCACCCGACTATGGCTACACCTTC.

The V gene is TRBV5-1, the J gene TRBJ1-1, with D possibly being TRBD1 (5 bases). CDR3 length: 15 residues. Trimming left V 1 base short and J 0 bases short, with 10 bases between. Germline loops: CDR1 SGHRS, CDR2 YFSETQ. This CDR3 reads CASSLRGGMNTEAFF. For the CDR3, the DNA is TGCGCCAGCAGCTTGAGGGGAGGTATGAACACTGAAGCTTTCTTT.

The chain links TRBV7-6 to TRBJ2-3; 7 positions match TRBD1. CDR3 size: 16 residues. Trimming at V came to 4 bases and at J to 1 base, leaving 8 bases not matched to a gene. CDR1 and CDR2 from the germline V gene are SGHVS and FNYEAQ. As DNA, the CDR3 is TGTGCCAGCAGCTCCTCACGACAGGGAGGCACAGATACGCAGTATTTT. Encoded protein: CASSSSRQGGTDTQYF.

This clone has only a few counts. V usage is TRBV4-2 and J usage is TRBJ2-7, with D possibly TRBD2 on 5 matching bases. Per the germline V gene, CDR1 is LGHNA and CDR2 is YNFKEQ. The CDR3 is 15 amino acids. The ends were cut back, 1 base at V and 3 bases at J, with 13 bases in the middle. The CDR3 DNA follows: TGTGCCAGCAGCCAAGGCCTAGCCATTAACTACGAGCAGTACTTC. This translates into CASSQGLAINYEQYF.